Below are 2 T cell receptor beta chains sequenced from a single sample in a study of PD-1 blockade in classical Hodgkin lymphoma. The protocol was immunoSEQ multiplex PCR, while the TCRdb copy is restricted to in-frame clones and leaves out a portion. The sample has roughly 20,000 clones; around 67% are singletons. Relapse was seen in all patients after autologous stem cell transplantation, and brentuximab vedotin exposure was variable. Sequenced here: peripheral blood mononuclear cells (PBMCs), sampled before the second cycle of nivolumab. These receptors were obtained from a human donor with classical Hodgkin lymphoma.

The V call is TRBV7-9, the J call TRBJ2-5; 7 bases agree with TRBD1. CDR1 is SEHNR and CDR2 is FQNEAQ in the germline V gene (reference sequence). The V and J ends lost 2 bases and 5 bases, in that order; junction bases with no gene match: 11. The CDR3 runs to 16 residues. CDR3 sequence: CASSLFLSRQGETQYF. CDR3 nucleotides: TGTGCCAGCAGCTTATTCTTGAGTCGACAGGGCGAGACCCAGTACTTC.

The rearrangement links TRBV5-1 to TRBJ2-7; TRBD2 matches 9 bases. Germline CDR1 is SGHRS and CDR2 is YFSETQ. V lost 2 bases and J lost 5; bases outside the gene matches: 5. The CDR3 loop spans 14 amino acids. The CDR3 DNA reads as TGCGCCAGCAGCTTAGCTAGCGGGAACCACGAGCAGTACTTC. The encoded protein is CASSLASGNHEQYF.